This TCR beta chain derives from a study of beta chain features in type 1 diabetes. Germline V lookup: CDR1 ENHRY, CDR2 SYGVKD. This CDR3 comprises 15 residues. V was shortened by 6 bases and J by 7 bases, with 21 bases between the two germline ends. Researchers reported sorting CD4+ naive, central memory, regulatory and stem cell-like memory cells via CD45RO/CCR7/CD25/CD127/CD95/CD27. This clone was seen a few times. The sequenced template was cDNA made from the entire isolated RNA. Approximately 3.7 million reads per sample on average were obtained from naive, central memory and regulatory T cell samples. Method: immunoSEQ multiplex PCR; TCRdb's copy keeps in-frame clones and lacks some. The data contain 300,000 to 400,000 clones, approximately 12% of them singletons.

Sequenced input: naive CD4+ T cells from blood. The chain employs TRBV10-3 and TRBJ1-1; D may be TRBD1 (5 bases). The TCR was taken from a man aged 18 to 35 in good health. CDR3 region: CAIRPVQGQQGEAFF. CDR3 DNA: TGTGCCATCAGACCAGTTCAGGGCCAACAAGGTGAAGCTTTCTTT.